This is a list of T cell receptor beta chains from one sample in a study of spatial heterogeneity in lung cancer. TCRdb recomputed calls from the 5' RACE reads with MiXCR, one row per CDR3 protein. The data show about 100,000 distinct CDR3 sequences, with 3.5% to 5% seen just once and about 20% held by the top ten. The source material was lung tumor tissue, sampled at surgery. The receptors were gathered from a male donor with early-stage non-small cell lung cancer. CDR3s include the opening cysteine and the closing phenylalanine or tryptophan. The order of the fields is D gene, J gene, clone size, CDR3 length, V gene, CDR3 protein, CDR3 DNA. D genes are given only for firm matches. The listing skips clone size in some rows; elsewhere it reads once, few, many or a size class.

.,TRBJ2-1,few,16,TRBV21-1,CASSKDPAGRGYEQFF,TGTGCCAGCAGCAAAGATCCGGCGGGGCGAGGCTATGAGCAGTTCTTC
.,TRBJ2-5,many,15,TRBV5-1,CASSLAAGIVETQYF,TGCGCCAGCAGCTTGGCGGCAGGGATAGTGGAGACCCAGTACTTC
.,TRBJ1-1,many,13,TRBV2,CASSEWLGSEALF,TGTGCCAGCAGTGAATGGTTGGGATCCGAAGCGCTCTTT
TRBD2,TRBJ2-3,many,15,TRBV11-2,CASSLLAGSTDTQYF,TGTGCCAGCAGCCTCTTAGCGGGGAGCACAGATACGCAGTATTTT
TRBD1,TRBJ1-1,few,16,TRBV6-5,CASSYSLNRGNTEAFF,TGTGCCAGCAGTTACTCCTTGAACAGGGGAAACACTGAAGCTTTCTTT
TRBD2,TRBJ2-3,many,14,TRBV20-1,CSAKREGRTDTQYF,TGCAGTGCGAAGCGGGAGGGGCGCACAGATACGCAGTATTTT
.,TRBJ1-6,many,17,TRBV4-1,CASSLGGPGSYNSPLHF,TGCGCCAGCAGCCTCGGCGGGCCGGGCTCCTATAATTCACCCCTCCACTTT
TRBD2,TRBJ2-3,few,16,TRBV20-1,CSASRAAGGPRDTQYF,TGCAGTGCTTCCCGAGCGGCGGGAGGTCCTCGAGATACGCAGTATTTT
TRBD1,TRBJ2-1,few,15,TRBV4-2,CASSSRGSGDNEQFF,TGTGCCAGCAGCTCCAGGGGGTCAGGGGACAATGAGCAGTTCTTC
.,TRBJ2-3,.,14,TRBV9,CASSASFSTDTQYF,TGTGCCAGCAGCGCGTCCTTCAGCACAGATACGCAGTATTTT
TRBD2,TRBJ2-7,.,14,TRBV7-9,CASSPSREFDEQYF,TGTGCCAGCAGCCCCTCGCGGGAGTTCGACGAGCAGTACTTC
.,TRBJ2-3,many,13,TRBV29-1,CSVVGVLVDTQYF,TGCAGCGTTGTAGGTGTGTTAGTCGATACGCAGTATTTT
TRBD1,TRBJ1-4,many,17,TRBV5-1,CASSLGDRWEVNEKLFF,TGCGCCAGCAGCTTGGGGGACAGGTGGGAAGTTAATGAAAAACTGTTTTTT
TRBD2,TRBJ2-1,.,17,TRBV5-1,CASSLGTSGRAMDEQFF,TGCGCCAGCAGCCTAGGGACTAGCGGGAGGGCTATGGATGAGCAGTTCTTC
.,TRBJ2-5,many,16,TRBV5-1,CASSLARIGQRGTQYF,TGCGCCAGCAGCTTGGCCCGGATTGGACAAAGGGGGACCCAGTACTTC
TRBD2,TRBJ2-5,.,14,TRBV11-2,CASTVGLARETQYF,TGTGCCAGCACCGTAGGACTAGCAAGAGAGACCCAGTACTTC
TRBD2,TRBJ2-3,many,18,TRBV10-3,CAISESTTSGRSTDTQYF,TGTGCCATCAGTGAGTCGACTACTAGCGGGAGGAGCACAGATACGCAGTATTTT
.,TRBJ2-1,many,13,TRBV6-1,CASSSVRRSPRFF,TGTGCCAGCAGTTCCGTTAGACGGAGTCCGCGGTTCTTC
TRBD2,TRBJ2-1,.,16,TRBV6-5,CASSYSLAGGPIEQFF,TGTGCCAGCAGTTACTCTCTAGCGGGAGGGCCGATTGAGCAGTTCTTC
TRBD2,TRBJ2-7,many,15,TRBV3-1,CASSQTSGRVYEQYF,TGTGCCAGCAGCCAGACTAGCGGGAGGGTCTACGAGCAGTACTTC
.,TRBJ1-6,many,14,TRBV11-2,CASSFYRENSPLHF,TGTGCCAGCAGCTTCTACAGGGAAAATTCACCCCTCCACTTT
TRBD1,TRBJ2-7,many,16,TRBV20-1,CSAREPTGQGYHEQYF,TGCAGTGCTAGAGAACCGACGGGACAGGGATATCACGAGCAGTACTTC
.,TRBJ2-7,many,13,TRBV10-1,CASSESTDYEQYF,TGCGCCAGCAGTGAGAGCACCGACTACGAGCAGTACTTC
.,TRBJ1-4,few,14,TRBV6-6,CASSPGGSNEKLFF,TGTGCCAGCAGCCCGGGCGGTTCTAATGAAAAACTGTTTTTT
.,TRBJ1-5,.,13,TRBV20-1,CSTREDGNQPQHF,TGCAGTACCAGGGAGGACGGCAATCAGCCCCAGCATTTT
.,TRBJ2-5,.,14,TRBV9,CASSIQGYQETQYF,TGTGCCAGCAGCATTCAGGGATACCAAGAGACCCAGTACTTC
.,TRBJ1-1,many,18,TRBV20-1,CSARDPDELQGWGTEAFF,TGCAGTGCTAGGGATCCCGACGAATTACAGGGATGGGGCACTGAAGCTTTCTTT
.,TRBJ2-3,few,16,TRBV4-1,CASSQRRGERLDTQYF,TGCGCCAGCAGCCAAAGAAGGGGGGAGCGGCTAGATACGCAGTATTTT
TRBD2,TRBJ2-1,many,15,TRBV30,CAWSQFWTRGNEQFF,TGTGCCTGGAGTCAATTTTGGACTAGAGGCAATGAGCAGTTCTTC
.,TRBJ2-7,many,13,TRBV28,CASSLGSSYEQYF,TGTGCCAGCAGTTTGGGCAGCTCCTACGAGCAGTACTTC
.,TRBJ2-1,many,17,TRBV6-5,CASSYGGGSASYNEQFF,TGTGCCAGCAGTTACGGTGGGGGCAGTGCCTCCTACAATGAGCAGTTCTTC
.,TRBJ2-2,many,15,TRBV6-2/TRBV6-3,CASSFNDWRAGELFF,TGTGCCAGCAGTTTCAACGACTGGCGGGCCGGGGAGCTGTTTTTT
.,TRBJ2-3,few,13,TRBV7-6,CASSLRGADTQYF,TGTGCCAGCAGCTTACGGGGTGCAGATACGCAGTATTTT
TRBD2,TRBJ2-6,few,17,TRBV7-2,CASSFGGISSGANVLTF,TGTGCCAGCAGCTTCGGGGGGATCAGCTCTGGGGCCAACGTCCTGACTTTC
.,TRBJ1-5,few,12,TRBV14,CASSQGGQPQHF,TGTGCCAGCAGCCAAGGGGGTCAGCCCCAGCATTTT
.,TRBJ2-3,many,13,TRBV6-5,CAARLSGTDTQYF,TGTGCCGCCCGCCTTAGCGGCACAGATACGCAGTATTTT
TRBD2,TRBJ2-3,many,16,TRBV9,CASSVGLAGLADTQYF,TGTGCCAGCAGCGTAGGGCTAGCGGGACTGGCAGATACGCAGTATTTT
.,TRBJ2-1,.,12,TRBV3-1,CASSKIGNEQFF,TGTGCCAGCAGCAAAATTGGGAATGAGCAGTTCTTC
TRBD2,TRBJ2-7,many,14,TRBV6-6,CASSPTSGSYEQYF,TGTGCCAGCAGCCCGACTAGCGGGAGCTACGAGCAGTACTTC
.,TRBJ2-3,.,14,TRBV12-3/TRBV12-4,CASSLAPVADTQYF,TGTGCCAGCAGTTTAGCCCCAGTGGCAGATACGCAGTATTTT
TRBD1,TRBJ1-6,few,14,TRBV20-1,CSARRQGRDSPLHF,TGCAGTGCTCGTAGACAGGGACGTGACTCACCCCTCCACTTT
.,TRBJ2-3,many,16,TRBV20-1,CSARYTPGLKPDTQYF,TGCAGTGCTAGATATACCCCGGGCCTCAAACCAGATACGCAGTATTTT
TRBD2,TRBJ2-1,many,16,TRBV5-1,CASSLRLAGYDNEQFF,TGCGCCAGCAGCCTGAGACTAGCGGGTTACGACAATGAGCAGTTCTTC
.,TRBJ1-1,.,13,TRBV12-3/TRBV12-4,CASSLRDMTEAFF,TGTGCCAGCAGTTTAAGGGACATGACGGAAGCTTTCTTT
.,TRBJ2-7,many,14,TRBV5-1,CASSLVSGAYEQYF,TGCGCCAGCAGCTTGGTTTCGGGCGCCTACGAGCAGTACTTC
.,TRBJ2-7,many,13,TRBV20-1,CSARGLLIHEQYF,TGCAGTGCTAGAGGACTGCTCATCCACGAGCAGTACTTC